The 16 T cell receptor beta chains below come from one sample, sequenced in a study of blood T cells in healthy people across ages. PCR was performed a second time for about 7 to 11 cycles using a sample-barcoded 5' primer and a J-beta primer mix. TCRdb processed the 5' RACE reads anew with MiXCR; each CDR3 protein has one entry. In the table there are about 970,000 distinct CDR3 sequences, 51% of which are singletons. The sample consisted of blood. These receptors were taken from a woman aged 55-70 years in good health.

This clonotype was seen only once. The chain carries TRBV28 and TRBJ2-2; D not resolved. The CDR3 consists of 13 residues. Germline CDR1 MDHEN, CDR2 SYDVKM. Trimming shortened V by 6 bases and J by 0 bases, and 5 bases separated the two germline ends. CDR3 DNA: TGTGCCAGCAGCACCCCGAACACCGGGGAGCTGTTTTTT. Amino acids: CASSTPNTGELFF.

V and J are TRBV7-2 and TRBJ2-7; 7 bases line up with TRBD2. Germline CDR1 and CDR2: SGHTA and FQGNSA. This CDR3 has 15 residues. With V trimmed by 10 bases and J by 1 base, 13 bases remained unmatched. The CDR3 reads CATYSWGRVSYEQYF. CDR3 bases: TGTGCCACCTACTCGTGGGGGAGGGTTTCCTACGAGCAGTACTTC.

V is TRBV20-1 and J is TRBJ2-4, with a possible D match to TRBD2 (5 bases). CDR1 and CDR2 from the germline V gene are DFQATT and SNEGSKA (reference sequence). With 0 bases removed from V and 0 bases from J, the gap between germline ends came to 12 bases. The CDR3 length is 16 residues. CDR3 sequence: CSARDSAGLAKNIQYF. DNA for the CDR3: TGCAGTGCTAGAGATTCGGCGGGTCTAGCCAAAAACATTCAGTACTTC.

V is TRBV11-2 and J is TRBJ2-5, with 12 bases fitting TRBD2. Germline V gives CDR1 SGHAT, CDR2 FQNNGV. The CDR3 runs 16 residues. After removal of 1 base from V and 5 bases from J, the junction contained 5 bases not matched to a gene. Here the CDR3 reads CASSLGTSGTGETQYF. CDR3 bases: TGTGCCAGCAGCTTAGGGACTAGCGGGACGGGTGAGACCCAGTACTTC.

The chain links TRBV2 to TRBJ2-1; tentatively, D is TRBD2 (5 bases). The CDR3 length is 15 residues. Trimming stripped 0 bases from V and 6 bases from J, with 12 bases between. Per the germline V gene, CDR1 is SNHLY and CDR2 is FYNNEI. This chain's CDR3 is CASSEAASHGNEQFF. In nucleotides, the CDR3 is TGTGCCAGCAGTGAAGCGGCTAGCCATGGCAATGAGCAGTTCTTC.

V is TRBV7-2 and J is TRBJ2-7, with D perhaps matching TRBD1 or TRBD2 (5 bases each). V was cut by 5 bases and J by 6 bases, with 11 bases left in between. The CDR3 runs 12 residues. Looked up from germline, CDR1 is SGHTA and CDR2 is FQGNSA. The CDR3 is CASSAFGAEQYF. The CDR3 nucleotides are TGTGCCAGCAGCGCCTTCGGGGCCGAGCAGTACTTC. Complete variable domain (other parts from reference TRBV7-2 and TRBJ2-7): GAGVSQSPSNKVTEKGKDVELRCDPISGHTALYWYRQSLGQGLEFLIYFQGNSAPDKSGLPSDRFSAERTGGSVSTLTIQRTQQEDSAVYLCASSAFGAEQYFGPGTRLTVT.

The rearrangement uses TRBV20-1 and TRBJ2-7; D is perhaps TRBD2 (5 bases). CDR3 length: 17 amino acids. V lost 4 bases and J lost 2, with 24 bases in between. Germline values: CDR1 DFQATT, CDR2 SNEGSKA (reference sequence). As DNA, the CDR3 is TGCAGTGCTACTACCCCGGGGAAAACCGAATTCACCTACGAGCAGTACTTC. Translated, it gives CSATTPGKTEFTYEQYF.

This clonotype was observed a few times. This chain uses TRBV4-2 with TRBJ2-7, with 12 bases aligning to TRBD2. Germline CDR1 reads LGHNA; CDR2 reads YNFKEQ. The CDR3 is made up of 16 amino acids. The ends lost 1 base at V and 7 bases at J; junction bases unmatched: 8. The CDR3 DNA is TGTGCCAGCAGCCAAGTCCCTAGCGGGAGGGCTAAAGAGCAGTACTTC. Translation: CASSQVPSGRAKEQYF.

The chain carries TRBV6-2 or TRBV6-3 and TRBJ1-5; TRBD1 is a possible D gene (6 bases). V lost 5 bases to trimming and J lost 15 bases, with 20 bases between them. The CDR3 spans 13 residues. Per the germline V gene, CDR1 is MNHEY and CDR2 is SVGEGT. The CDR3 region has the DNA TGTGCCAGCAGTCCGTTTACAGGGATAAAGAGGCATTTT. Amino acid sequence: CASSPFTGIKRHF.

This clonotype was detected many times. The J gene is TRBJ2-1, the V gene TRBV29-1; D is possibly TRBD2 (5 bases). V was pared by 4 bases and J by 8 bases, with 12 bases between. The germline gives CDR1 SQVTM, CDR2 ANQGSEA. The CDR3 totals 12 residues. The CDR3: CSVVRGSDEQFF. DNA for the CDR3: TGCAGCGTTGTCAGAGGGAGTGATGAGCAGTTCTTC.

This clonotype was observed once. A much larger clone lies a single base off, so this may be a read error. The chain employs TRBV20-1 and TRBJ1-5; no clear D. The V gene's germline CDR1 is DFQATT and CDR2 SNEGSKA (reference sequence). V lost 2 bases and J lost 4, with 9 bases in between. CDR3 length equals 13 residues. Here the CDR3 DNA reads TGCAGTGCTAGAAACAGACCAAATCAGCCCCAGCATTTT. Protein sequence: CSARNRPNQPQHF.

V gene TRBV7-6 combines with J gene TRBJ2-2, with 9 bases fitting TRBD1. The CDR3 spans 15 residues. In germline, CDR1 is SGHVS, CDR2 FNYEAQ. J lost 6 bases, V lost 3 bases, and 5 bases had no gene match. Here the CDR3 reads CASSFRTGDSGELFF. CDR3 sequence (DNA): TGTGCCAGCAGCTTTAGGACAGGGGATTCCGGGGAGCTGTTTTTT.

The chain couples TRBV5-5 to TRBJ2-2, with D hard to call. Trimming removed 1 base from V and 0 bases from J, with 7 bases in between. The CDR3 runs to 15 residues. Looked up from germline, CDR1 is SGHKS and CDR2 is YYEKEE (reference sequence). The CDR3 coding sequence is TGTGCCAGCAGCTTGAACACACCGAACACCGGGGAGCTGTTTTTT. This gives the protein CASSLNTPNTGELFF.

This clonotype was observed a handful of times. This chain uses TRBV7-2 with TRBJ2-1, with 7 bases matching TRBD1. The tail of the sequence fits TRBJ2-7 better, so the J call may be wrong. Germline-derived CDR1 and CDR2 are SGHTA and FQGNSA. This CDR3 is 15 amino acids long. The CDR3 bases are TGTGCCAGCAGCCGAAGGACAGGCCTCTACAATGAGCAGTACTTC. As protein: CASSRRTGLYNEQYF.

The chain is built from TRBV18 and TRBJ1-1; TRBD1 is a possible D gene (5 bases). The germline V gene has CDR1 KGHSH and CDR2 LQKENI. The CDR3 covers 14 residues. Between the trimmed V and J ends, which lost 4 bases and 5 bases, there was a span of 14 bases. CDR3 amino acids: CASSQDWGGTEAFF. In nucleotides, the CDR3 is TGTGCCAGCTCACAGGATTGGGGGGGAACTGAAGCTTTCTTT.

This clonotype occurred a few times. This chain links TRBV7-9 with TRBJ2-7; D not resolved. The CDR3 spans 11 residues. V was cut by 5 bases and J by 5 bases, with 7 bases left in between. CDR1 is SEHNR and CDR2 is FQNEAQ in the germline V gene (reference sequence). The CDR3 coding sequence is TGTGCCAGCAGCGGAGTTAACGAGCAGTACTTC. Its translation: CASSGVNEQYF.